This TCR beta chain was retrieved from a study of T cell changes during pregnancy in multiple sclerosis. This clone occurred once. Sequenced by immunoSEQ multiplex PCR; TCRdb stores in-frame clones only, minus some. This table has about 70,000 clones, roughly 94% appearing once. Germline V lookup: CDR1 SGHNT, CDR2 YYREEE (reference sequence). The CDR3 is 13 amino acids. V was shortened by 2 bases and J by 1 base, with 6 bases between the two germline ends. The TCR was taken from a female donor with multiple sclerosis, enrolled in a pregnancy study. This specimen was peripheral blood, taken in the third trimester of pregnancy. This chain joins TRBV5-4 and TRBJ1-1; the D is unclear. Here the CDR3 DNA reads TGTGCCAGCAGCTTAAGCGCGAACACTGAAGCTTTCTTT. Protein: CASSLSANTEAFF.